The rows below give T cell receptor beta chains drawn from one sample of a study of blood T cell repertoires in COVID-19. Only in-frame clones appear in the TCRdb table, and some are missing; sequencing was by immunoSEQ multiplex PCR. The data contain roughly 100,000 clones, approximately 89% of them singletons. Material: peripheral blood. These receptors came from a woman aged 30 to 39 with acute or convalescent COVID-19. Both conserved end residues are part of each CDR3. The order of the fields is clone size, V gene, J gene, D gene, CDR3 DNA, CDR3 protein. The D gene is left open where the match is weak. Rows may omit the clone size; those that give it use once, few, many or a size class.

once	TRBV9	TRBJ1-2	TRBD1	TGTGCCAGCAGCGTTAGGGCAGGGGGCCCTCAAATACCTCCGATAGGGTATGGCTACACCTTC	CASSVRAGGPQIPPIGYGYTF
.	TRBV24-1	TRBJ1-5	.	TGTGCCACCAGTGATTTTTCAAGCAATCAGCCCCAGCATTTT	CATSDFSSNQPQHF
.	TRBV18	TRBJ1-6	.	TGTGCCAGCTCACCAGCACAGGGTGGACCCCTCCACTTT	CASSPAQGGPLHF
.	TRBV7-3	TRBJ1-4	TRBD1	TGTGCCAGCACCCCTTCTGACAGGGAAAGTCGCAATGAAAAACTGTTTTTT	CASTPSDRESRNEKLFF
.	TRBV7-9	TRBJ1-4	TRBD1	TGTGCCAGCAGCTTGGGACAGGGTCGCGAAAAACTGTTTTTT	CASSLGQGREKLFF
.	TRBV5-4	TRBJ1-2	TRBD1	TGTGCCAGCAGCTCGGGACAGGGGAATCACTATGGCTACACCTTC	CASSSGQGNHYGYTF
.	TRBV2	TRBJ1-1	.	TGTGCCAGCACAGAACAGGGTCCCACTGAAGCTTTCTTT	CASTEQGPTEAFF
.	TRBV9	TRBJ2-7	.	TGTGCCAGCAGCGTAGAGGGGGGGACAGGAGACTTTCATCACGAGCAGTACTTC	CASSVEGGTGDFHHEQYF
.	TRBV7-9	TRBJ1-2	.	TGTGCCAGCAGCCGAGGCTCTGGCTACACCTTC	CASSRGSGYTF
few	TRBV10-3	TRBJ2-7	.	TGTGCCATCAGTCCGGGACACCATAGCTCCTACGAGCAGTACTTC	CAISPGHHSSYEQYF
.	TRBV9	TRBJ1-1	.	TGTGCCAGCACCCCACGGGAGTCACCTAACACTGAAGCTTTCTTT	CASTPRESPNTEAFF
.	TRBV27	TRBJ1-1	TRBD1	TGTGCCAGCAGCAGGACAGGGGCTGAAGCTTTCTTT	CASSRTGAEAFF
.	TRBV5-6	TRBJ2-3	TRBD2	TGTGCCAGCAGTAGTAGCGGGGGCACAGATACGCAGTATTTT	CASSSSGGTDTQYF
.	TRBV2	TRBJ1-2	.	TGTGCCAGCAGTGCCGGGGACTATGGCTACACCTTC	CASSAGDYGYTF
few	TRBV7-3	TRBJ1-3	.	TGTGCCAGCAGCTTAAAACCCGGGAACACCATATATTTT	CASSLKPGNTIYF
.	TRBV5-1	TRBJ1-1	.	TGCGCCAGCTACAGAGCCACGGGGGACACTGAAGCTTTCTTT	CASYRATGDTEAFF
once	TRBV9	TRBJ2-2	TRBD1	TGTGCCAGCGGGACAGGGGGCCCCGGGGAGCTGTTTTTT	CASGTGGPGELFF
.	TRBV9	TRBJ2-3	TRBD2	TGTGCCAGCAGCGTAGGGGCTAGCGGGGGGCAAGATACGCAGTATTTT	CASSVGASGGQDTQYF
.	TRBV12-3/TRBV12-4	TRBJ1-5	.	TGTGCCAGCAGTTTAGCTGGGAGCCGGCATTTT	CASSLAGSRHF
.	TRBV27	TRBJ1-5	TRBD1	TGTGCCAGCAGGGGATGGACAGGGGGTGATGAGCAGCCCCAGCATTTT	CASRGWTGGDEQPQHF
.	TRBV9	TRBJ2-2	TRBD1	TGTGCCAGCAGCGGGAGGCCGGGACAGGTCGCCACCGGGGAGCTGTTTTTT	CASSGRPGQVATGELFF
.	TRBV19	TRBJ2-2	TRBD2	TGTGCCAGTAGTATAAGGCGGGGGACTAACGGGGAGCTGTTTTTT	CASSIRRGTNGELFF
.	TRBV9	TRBJ1-2	.	TGTGCCAGCAGCCCCGGGTTCCATGGCTACACCTTC	CASSPGFHGYTF
.	TRBV24-1	TRBJ2-1	TRBD2	TGTGCCACCAGTGATTTCCGGGGGGCCTACAATGAGCAGTTCTTC	CATSDFRGAYNEQFF
.	TRBV19	TRBJ2-6	.	TGTGCCAGCAGAGGATCCCCGGGGGGGGCCAACGTCCTGACTTTC	CASRGSPGGANVLTF